These 27 T cell receptor beta chains came from one sample sequenced in a study of blood T cell repertoires in COVID-19. TCRdb's table, derived via immunoSEQ multiplex PCR, lists solely in-frame clones and lacks some. The sample has 150,000 to 200,000 clones; roughly 83% are singletons. Source material: peripheral blood. These receptors all stem from a woman aged 40 to 49 with COVID-19, enrolled during active disease.

For this clone: The same CDR3 arises from other DNA sequences in this sample as well. The chain has TRBV5-1 and TRBJ2-5; D unresolved. V lost 5 bases and J 2 bases, leaving 7 bases between the germline ends. Germline CDR1 and CDR2: SGHRS and YFSETQ. This CDR3 region has 12 residues. The CDR3 is CASSVVQETQYF. The CDR3 DNA reads as TGCGCCAGCAGTGTCGTACAAGAGACCCAGTACTTC.

The V gene is TRBV28, the J gene TRBJ2-5, with TRBD2 matching over 11 bases. CDR3 length: 13 amino acids. Germline V CDR1 and CDR2: MDHEN, SYDVKM. The ends lost 5 bases at V and 5 bases at J; junction bases unmatched: 1. The CDR3 protein is CASSRTSGETQYF. CDR3 DNA sequence: TGTGCCAGCAGTCGGACTAGCGGGGAGACCCAGTACTTC.

The genes are TRBV9 and TRBJ1-6; 7 positions match TRBD1. The CDR3 covers 17 residues. Germline CDR1 reads SGDLS; CDR2 reads YYNGEE. With 0 bases clipped from V and 10 bases from J, the junction kept 13 bases outside the gene matches. CDR3 residues: CASSVGQGVSLESPLHF. CDR3 sequence (DNA): TGTGCCAGCAGCGTAGGACAGGGTGTAAGCTTAGAATCACCCCTCCACTTT.

This chain links TRBV21-1 with TRBJ2-7; the table gives TRBD1 as D, unverified against the DNA. TRBV21-1 is recorded as a pseudogene. This CDR3 comprises 15 residues. The CDR3 region has the DNA TGTGCCAGCAGCTCCTGTTCAGGGGATGCCTACGAGCAGTACTTC. Its translation is CASSSCSGDAYEQYF.

The chain uses TRBV12-1 and TRBJ2-7; the DNA was not compared with TRBD1, the D call given in the table. TRBV12-1 is designated a pseudogene. The CDR3 is 14 amino acids. Here the CDR3 DNA reads TGTGCCAGCAGCTTTGGGACACCTAACTACGAGCAGTACTTC. Residues: CASSFGTPNYEQYF.

The chain couples TRBV18 to TRBJ2-1; D is undetermined. Per germline, CDR1 KGHSH and CDR2 LQKENI. V was shortened by 0 bases and J by 3 bases, with 9 bases between the two germline ends. The CDR3 contains 15 residues. The CDR3 spells CASSPPGGDYNEQFF. The CDR3 DNA is TGTGCCAGCTCACCACCCGGTGGAGACTACAATGAGCAGTTCTTC.

The chain is built from TRBV12-5 and TRBJ2-7, with 9 bases lining up with TRBD1. The CDR3 covers 15 residues. The germline CDR1 and CDR2 sequences are LGHNT and FRNRAP. The J segment lost 1 base and the V segment lost 5 bases, leaving 6 bases of the junction unmatched. The CDR3 region has the DNA TGTGCTAGTGGTCCCGGGACAGGGAAGTCCTACGAGCAGTACTTC. Translating gives CASGPGTGKSYEQYF.

V is TRBV2 and J is TRBJ2-3; 8 bases map to TRBD2. The CDR3 loop spans 13 amino acids. V was pared by 8 bases and J by 3 bases, with 4 bases of the junction left unmatched. Germline-derived CDR1 and CDR2 are SNHLY and FYNNEI. This CDR3 reads CASSGGRTDTQYF. DNA for the CDR3: TGTGCCAGCTCGGGCGGGAGGACAGATACGCAGTATTTT.

This clone was counted only a few times. The CDR3 nucleotides are TGTGCCAGCAGCTACCTACCCTACGAGCAGTACTTC. Protein sequence: CASSYLPYEQYF. The rearrangement uses TRBV7-2 and TRBJ2-7; D gene unclear. Germline V gene sequence: CDR1 SGHTA, CDR2 FQGNSA. V was pared by 4 bases and J by 2 bases, with 6 bases between. This CDR3 contains 12 residues.

The chain couples TRBV10-1 to TRBJ2-1; the match to TRBD2 covers 15 bases. The ends lost 6 bases at V and 7 bases at J; junction bases unmatched: 4. There are 15 residues in the CDR3. In germline, CDR1 is WNHNN, CDR2 SYGVQD (reference sequence). CDR3: CASSPGTSGRNEQFF. The DNA for the CDR3 is TGCGCCAGCAGCCCCGGGACTAGCGGGAGGAATGAGCAGTTCTTC.

The chain joins TRBV7-2 to TRBJ2-5; possibly TRBD1 for D (6 bases). The V gene lost 6 bases and the J gene lost 1 base, with 12 bases spanning the gap. Germline CDR1 SGHTA, CDR2 FQGNSA. The CDR3 consists of 14 residues. The DNA for the CDR3 is TGTGCCAGCAGGTCAGGGACAATCCAAGAGACCCAGTACTTC. This gives the protein CASRSGTIQETQYF.

V and J are TRBV11-3 and TRBJ2-1; 9 nucleotides match TRBD2. CDR1 and CDR2 (germline): SGHNT, YENEEA. CDR3 length: 15 amino acids. The V and J ends lost 2 bases and 5 bases, in that order; junction bases with no gene match: 4. CDR3 amino acids: CASSLSAGGHNEQFF. In nucleotides, the CDR3 is TGTGCCAGCAGCTTATCTGCGGGGGGGCACAATGAGCAGTTCTTC.

This chain links TRBV27 with TRBJ1-6; unclear D gene. The germline V and J ends were trimmed by 7 bases and 1 base, with 8 bases remaining between them. The CDR3 spans 14 residues. Germline V gene lookup returns CDR1 MNHEY and CDR2 SMNVEV (reference sequence). CDR3 nucleotides: TGTGCCAGCAACAGTTTGTCCTATAATTCACCCCTCCACTTT. Translating gives CASNSLSYNSPLHF.

This clone was seen more than once but under ten times. The rearrangement uses TRBV30 and TRBJ1-2, with 7 bases identical to TRBD1. J lost 5 bases, V lost 3 bases, and 6 bases had no gene match. The length of the CDR3 is 13 residues. Germline V gives CDR1 GTSNPN, CDR2 SVGIG (reference sequence). The CDR3 region has the DNA TGTGCCTGGAGGACGACAGGGAATTATGGCTACACCTTC. This gives the protein CAWRTTGNYGYTF.

This sequence joins TRBV7-2 and TRBJ1-5, with TRBD1 identical over 9 bases. This CDR3 spans 13 amino acids. V shed 5 bases, J shed 5 bases, and the junction held 1 base outside the gene matches. The germline V gene has CDR1 SGHTA and CDR2 FQGNSA. CDR3 in amino acids: CASSDRGYQPQHF. Written as DNA, the CDR3 is TGTGCCAGCAGCGACAGGGGGTATCAGCCCCAGCATTTT.

The rearrangement uses TRBV19 and TRBJ2-1; 15 nucleotides agree with TRBD2. After removal of 7 bases from V and 6 bases from J, the junction contained 13 bases not matched to a gene. Germline V gives CDR1 LNHDA, CDR2 SQIVND (reference sequence). This CDR3 has 18 residues. The CDR3: CASTPGLAGGLTGNEQFF. Here the CDR3 DNA reads TGTGCCAGTACCCCGGGACTAGCGGGAGGCCTGACCGGCAATGAGCAGTTCTTC.

The chain combines TRBV20-1 with TRBJ1-5, with TRBD1 matching over 7 bases. CDR3 length: 16 amino acids. Germline CDR1 is DFQATT and CDR2 is SNEGSKA (reference sequence). J lost 5 bases, V lost 3 bases, and 13 bases had no gene match. The CDR3 spells CSASNRGDSLYQPQHF. The CDR3 region has the DNA TGCAGTGCTAGTAATCGCGGGGACAGTCTCTATCAGCCCCAGCATTTT.

This chain uses TRBV7-6 with TRBJ1-2, with a possible D match to TRBD1 (5 bases). This CDR3 is 16 amino acids long. Germline CDR1 is SGHVS and CDR2 is FNYEAQ. V was clipped by 5 bases and J by 8 bases, with 24 bases between them. The CDR3 reads CASSLGSGEAPGGYTF. The CDR3 DNA is TGTGCCAGCAGCCTCGGGTCGGGTGAAGCCCCAGGGGGCTACACCTTC.

The V gene is TRBV10-1, the J gene TRBJ1-1; D is ambiguous. V was cut by 3 bases and J by 8 bases, with 13 bases left in between. CDR1 is WNHNN and CDR2 is SYGVQD in the germline V gene (reference sequence). The length of the CDR3 is 13 residues. The CDR3: CASSDPPETEAFF. For the CDR3, the DNA is TGCGCCAGCAGTGACCCGCCAGAGACAGAAGCTTTCTTT.

This chain connects TRBV6-5 to TRBJ1-1, with a tentative D call TRBD1 (6 bases). The CDR3 loop spans 15 amino acids. Per germline, CDR1 MNHEY and CDR2 SVGAGI. V was clipped by 10 bases and J by 4 bases, with 22 bases between them. The CDR3 spells CATTPEGGIGTEAFF. The CDR3 DNA reads as TGTGCCACCACCCCGGAAGGGGGTATTGGCACTGAAGCTTTCTTT.

This chain connects TRBV11-2 to TRBJ1-3; no reliable D call. Germline CDR1 SGHAT, CDR2 FQNNGV. The CDR3 covers 16 residues. V was pared by 1 base and J by 4 bases, with 14 bases between. The CDR3: CASSLGSPVTGNTIYF. The CDR3 coding sequence is TGTGCCAGCAGCTTAGGCTCCCCGGTAACCGGAAACACCATATATTTT.

This clone showed up just once. This chain uses TRBV24-1 with TRBJ1-2; TRBD1 agrees at 9 bases. The CDR3 extends over 15 amino acids. The V segment lost 3 bases and the J segment 2 bases; nucleotides outside the gene matches: 3. Looked up from germline, CDR1 is KGHDR and CDR2 is SFDVKD. The CDR3 nucleotides are TGTGCCACCAGTGATACAGGACAGGGGAACTATGGCTACACCTTC. It yields the protein CATSDTGQGNYGYTF.

V and J are TRBV12-3 or TRBV12-4 and TRBJ2-7; tentatively, D is TRBD1 (6 bases). The CDR3 loop spans 12 amino acids. V shed 11 bases and J shed 0 bases, with 11 bases lying between them. The CDR3 protein is CAADSFSYEQYF. The CDR3 DNA reads as TGTGCCGCGGACAGCTTCTCCTACGAGCAGTACTTC.

The V and J genes are TRBV3-1 (or the pseudogene TRBV3-2) and TRBJ2-4; D uncertain. Between the trimmed V and J ends, which lost 0 bases and 5 bases, there was a span of 14 bases. The germline gives CDR1 LGHDT, CDR2 YNNKEL (reference sequence). The CDR3 has 16 amino acids. Written as DNA, the CDR3 is TGTGCCAGCAGCCAAGAATACGGTGCCCCCGAAAACATTCAGTACTTC. Residues: CASSQEYGAPENIQYF.

This clone was seen many times. The V gene is TRBV6-4, the J gene TRBJ2-7; 12 bases are a match to TRBD2. Looked up from germline, CDR1 is MRHNA and CDR2 is SNTAGT. V was clipped by 0 bases and J by 3 bases; unmatched bases: 0. This CDR3 is built from 15 residues. The CDR3 DNA sequence: TGTGCCAGCAGTGACTCGACTAGCGGGAGCTACGAGCAGTACTTC. This gives the protein CASSDSTSGSYEQYF.

This clone was detected only once. The chain has TRBV27 and TRBJ2-5; 11 bases are a match to TRBD1. V lost 5 bases to trimming and J lost 4 bases; unmatched junction nucleotides: 9. The V gene's germline CDR1 is MNHEY and CDR2 SMNVEV (reference sequence). This CDR3 has 16 amino acids. CDR3 nucleotides: TGTGCCAGCAGTCTTACCGGACAGGGGGCGGGAGAGACCCAGTACTTC. This codes for CASSLTGQGAGETQYF.

Remarks on this clone: One end of the junction is discordant with germline, which a read error may explain. This chain joins TRBV2 and TRBJ2-7, with TRBD1 matching over 8 bases. The CDR3 length is 16 residues. In germline, CDR1 is SNHLY, CDR2 FYNNEI. CDR3 loop: CASSEAQAGGSHEQYF. For the CDR3, the DNA is TGTGCCAGCAGTGAAGCGCAGGCAGGGGGCTCCCACGAGCAGTACTTC.